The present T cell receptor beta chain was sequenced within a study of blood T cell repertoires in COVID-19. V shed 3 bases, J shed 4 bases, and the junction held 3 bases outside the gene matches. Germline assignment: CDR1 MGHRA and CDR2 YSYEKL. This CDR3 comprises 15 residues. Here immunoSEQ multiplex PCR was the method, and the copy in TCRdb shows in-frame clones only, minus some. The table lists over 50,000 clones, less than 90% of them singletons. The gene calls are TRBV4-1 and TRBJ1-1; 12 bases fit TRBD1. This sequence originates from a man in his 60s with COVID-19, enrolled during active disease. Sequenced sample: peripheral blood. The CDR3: CASSQGQGAPTEAFF. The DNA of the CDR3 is TGCGCCAGCAGCCAGGGACAGGGGGCGCCCACTGAAGCTTTCTTT.